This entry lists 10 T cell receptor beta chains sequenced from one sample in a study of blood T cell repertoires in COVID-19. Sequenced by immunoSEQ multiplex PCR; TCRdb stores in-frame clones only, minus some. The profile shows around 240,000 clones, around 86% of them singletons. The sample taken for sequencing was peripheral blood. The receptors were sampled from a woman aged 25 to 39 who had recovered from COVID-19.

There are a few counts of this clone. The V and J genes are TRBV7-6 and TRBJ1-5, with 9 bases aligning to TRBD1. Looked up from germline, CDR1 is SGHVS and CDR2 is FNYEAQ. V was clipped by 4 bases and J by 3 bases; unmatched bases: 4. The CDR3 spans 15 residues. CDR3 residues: CASSSGTGLNQPQHF. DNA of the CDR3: TGTGCCAGCAGCTCGGGGACAGGGCTCAATCAGCCCCAGCATTTT.

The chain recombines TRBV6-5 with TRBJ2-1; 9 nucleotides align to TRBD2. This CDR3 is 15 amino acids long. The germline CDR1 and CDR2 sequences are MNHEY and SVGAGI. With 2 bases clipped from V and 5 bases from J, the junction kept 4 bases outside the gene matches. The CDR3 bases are TGTGCCAGCAGTTACGGCGGGGGGGCCCACAATGAGCAGTTCTTC. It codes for CASSYGGGAHNEQFF.

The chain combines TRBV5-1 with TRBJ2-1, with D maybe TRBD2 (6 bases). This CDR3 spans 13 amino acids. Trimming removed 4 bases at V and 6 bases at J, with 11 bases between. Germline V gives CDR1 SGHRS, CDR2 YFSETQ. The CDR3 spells CASSPTRGNEQFF. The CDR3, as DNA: TGCGCCAGCAGCCCGACTAGGGGCAATGAGCAGTTCTTC. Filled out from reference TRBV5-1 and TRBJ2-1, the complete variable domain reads KAGVTQTPRYLIKTRGQQVTLSCSPISGHRSVSWYQQTPGQGLQFLFEYFSETQRNKGNFPGRFSGRQFSNSRSEMNVSTLELGDSALYLCASSPTRGNEQFFGPGTRLTVL.

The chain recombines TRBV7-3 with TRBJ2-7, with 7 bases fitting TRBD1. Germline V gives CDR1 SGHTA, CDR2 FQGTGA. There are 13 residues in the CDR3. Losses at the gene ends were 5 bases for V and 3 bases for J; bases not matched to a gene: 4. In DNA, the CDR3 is TGTGCCAGCAGCGAGGGACAGTTCTACGAGCAGTACTTC. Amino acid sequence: CASSEGQFYEQYF.

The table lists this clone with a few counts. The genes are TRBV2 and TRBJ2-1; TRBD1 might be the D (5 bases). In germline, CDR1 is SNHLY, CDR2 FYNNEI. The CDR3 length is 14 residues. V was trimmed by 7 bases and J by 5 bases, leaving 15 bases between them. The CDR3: CASKGAQGHNEQFF. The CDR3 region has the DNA TGTGCCAGCAAGGGTGCGCAGGGCCACAATGAGCAGTTCTTC.

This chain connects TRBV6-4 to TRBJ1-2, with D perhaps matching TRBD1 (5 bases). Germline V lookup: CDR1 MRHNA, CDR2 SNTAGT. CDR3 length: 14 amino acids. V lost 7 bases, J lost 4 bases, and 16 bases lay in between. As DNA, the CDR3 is TGTGCCAGCACCCGGGGGAGGGAGACCTATGGCTACACCTTC. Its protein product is CASTRGRETYGYTF.

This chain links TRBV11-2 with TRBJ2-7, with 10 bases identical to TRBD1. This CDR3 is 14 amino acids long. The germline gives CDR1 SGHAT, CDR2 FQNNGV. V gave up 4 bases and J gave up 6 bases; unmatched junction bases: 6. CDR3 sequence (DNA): TGTGCCAGCAGCTCCCCCGGGACAGGGGCCGAGCAGTACTTC. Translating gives CASSSPGTGAEQYF.

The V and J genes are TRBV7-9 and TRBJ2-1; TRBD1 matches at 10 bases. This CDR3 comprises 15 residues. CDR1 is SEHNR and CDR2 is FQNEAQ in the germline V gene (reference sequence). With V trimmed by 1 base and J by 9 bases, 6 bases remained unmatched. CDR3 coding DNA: TGTGCCAGCAGCTTAGGACAGGGGGCTACTAGTGAGCAGTTCTTC. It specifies CASSLGQGATSEQFF. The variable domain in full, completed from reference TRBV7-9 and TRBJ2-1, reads DTGVSQNPRHKITKRGQNVTFRCDPISEHNRLYWYRQTLGQGPEFLTYFQNEAQLEKSRLLSDRFSAERPKGSFSTLEIQRTEQGDSAMYLCASSLGQGATSEQFFGPGTRLTVL.

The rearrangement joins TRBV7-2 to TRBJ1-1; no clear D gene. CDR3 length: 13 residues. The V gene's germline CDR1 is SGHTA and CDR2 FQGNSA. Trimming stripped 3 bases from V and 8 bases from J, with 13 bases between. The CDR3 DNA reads TGTGCCAGCAGCTTGGGCCTGGAGGCCGAAGCTTTCTTT. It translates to CASSLGLEAEAFF.

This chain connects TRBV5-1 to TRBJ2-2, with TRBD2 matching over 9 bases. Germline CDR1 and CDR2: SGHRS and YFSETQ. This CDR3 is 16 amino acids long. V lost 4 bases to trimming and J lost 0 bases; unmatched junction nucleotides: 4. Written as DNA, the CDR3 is TGCGCCAGCAGCCCAGGGACTAGCACGAACACCGGGGAGCTGTTTTTT. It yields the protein CASSPGTSTNTGELFF.